This record covers a single T cell receptor (beta chain). This sample was included in a study of control samples from healthy donors and cancer patients. With 5 bases removed from V and 8 bases from J, the gap between germline ends came to 18 bases. The CDR3 length is 14 residues. Germline CDR1 reads MDHEN; CDR2 reads SYDVKM. Method: immunoSEQ multiplex PCR; TCRdb's copy keeps in-frame clones and lacks some. This table holds about 80,000 clones, 91% found once. The sequencing sample was made of blood. The sequence derives from a man between 45 and 60 years old in good health. The chain recombines TRBV28 with TRBJ1-2; weak D call: TRBD1 (6 bases). CDR3 sequence reads: CASSPDTGPLGYTF. In DNA form, the CDR3 reads TGTGCCAGCAGTCCAGACACAGGGCCTCTGGGCTACACCTTC.